This TCR beta chain was sequenced in a study of CD8+ T cells in alopecia areata. V gave up 7 bases and J gave up 3 bases; unmatched junction bases: 5. This CDR3 contains 14 residues. CDR1 and CDR2 from the germline V gene are MGHDK and SYGVNS. This clone has only a few counts. Extraction and reverse transcription of RNA yielded cDNA as the sequencing template. Data came from immunoSEQ multiplex PCR; TCRdb stores just in-frame clones and leaves some out. Seen here are 100,000 to 150,000 clones, approximately 49% observed once, and the top ten hold around 20%. The specimen was CD8+ T cells sorted from blood, collected at week 0. This TCR came from a human donor with alopecia areata. J is TRBJ2-1 and V is TRBV25-1; 8 bases are a match to TRBD1. The chain's CDR3 is CASNRQGNYNEQFF. The CDR3 DNA follows: TGTGCCAGCAATCGACAGGGGAACTACAATGAGCAGTTCTTC.